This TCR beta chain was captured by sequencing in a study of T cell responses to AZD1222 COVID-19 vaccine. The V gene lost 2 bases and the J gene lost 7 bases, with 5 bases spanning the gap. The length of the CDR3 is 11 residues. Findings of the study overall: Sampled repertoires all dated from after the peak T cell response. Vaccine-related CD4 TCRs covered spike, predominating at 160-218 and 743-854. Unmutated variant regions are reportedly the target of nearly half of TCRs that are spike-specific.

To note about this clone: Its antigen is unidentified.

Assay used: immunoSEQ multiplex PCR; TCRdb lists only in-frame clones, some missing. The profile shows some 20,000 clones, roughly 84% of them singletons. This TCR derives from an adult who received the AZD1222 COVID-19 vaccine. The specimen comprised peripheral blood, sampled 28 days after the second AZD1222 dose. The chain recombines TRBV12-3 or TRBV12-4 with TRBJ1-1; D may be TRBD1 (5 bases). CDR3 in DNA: TGTGCCAGCAGTTTACAGGGTGAAGCTTTCTTT. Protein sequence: CASSLQGEAFF.